This entry lists 23 T cell receptor beta chains sequenced from one sample in a study of OX40 agonist ivuxolimab in advanced cancers. TCRdb's copy holds only in-frame clones and misses some; the assay was immunoSEQ multiplex PCR. The table shows 45,000 to 65,000 clones, with almost 90% occurring only once. Sample: CD4+ or CD8+ T cells sorted from blood, taken in a trial of the OX40 agonist ivuxolimab. The receptor source for this set is an adult with an advanced solid tumor such as melanoma, head and neck, liver or kidney cancer.

V gene TRBV4-2 combines with J gene TRBJ2-5; 9 bases agree with TRBD2. Germline values: CDR1 LGHNA, CDR2 YNFKEQ. Trimming cost V 1 base and J 2 bases; bases outside gene matches: 5. This CDR3 contains 16 residues. The CDR3 protein is CASSQAVAGGQETQYF. CDR3 DNA sequence: TGTGCCAGCAGCCAAGCCGTGGCGGGAGGGCAAGAGACCCAGTACTTC.

The V call is TRBV27, the J call TRBJ1-5; TRBD1 is a possible D gene (5 bases). The V gene's germline CDR1 is MNHEY and CDR2 SMNVEV (reference sequence). The ends were cut back, 6 bases at V and 7 bases at J, with 19 bases in the middle. The CDR3 loop spans 15 amino acids. CDR3 protein: CASSTRGRSGQPQHF. In nucleotides, the CDR3 is TGTGCCAGCAGCACTAGGGGACGGTCCGGGCAGCCCCAGCATTTT.

The CDR3, as DNA: TGTGCCAGCTCATTCCAGGGGGCAGCGAACACTGAAGCTTTCTTT. Its protein product is CASSFQGAANTEAFF. This chain uses TRBV18 with TRBJ1-1; TRBD1 matches 8 bases. CDR1 KGHSH and CDR2 LQKENI come from the germline V gene. This CDR3 has 15 residues. V lost 5 bases and J lost 1; bases outside the gene matches: 6.

CDR3 sequence (DNA): TGTGCCAGCAGCCCTACTAGCGGGCAAATCTACGAGCAGTACTTC. This sequence encodes CASSPTSGQIYEQYF. V is TRBV4-2 and J is TRBJ2-7; 9 positions match TRBD2. Trimming at V came to 4 bases and at J to 3 bases, leaving 7 bases not matched to a gene. Germline assignment: CDR1 LGHNA and CDR2 YNFKEQ. There are 15 residues in the CDR3.

This clone was counted between two and nine times. The gene calls are TRBV5-8 and TRBJ1-2, with unresolved D. Germline lookup yields CDR1 SGHTS and CDR2 YDEGEE. Between the trimmed V and J ends, which lost 1 base and 7 bases, there was a span of 11 bases. This CDR3 region has 13 residues. The CDR3 sequence: CASSLPSFSGYTF. DNA for the CDR3: TGTGCCAGCAGCTTGCCCTCCTTTTCTGGCTACACCTTC.

The chain uses TRBV28 and TRBJ1-4; TRBD1 is a possible D gene (5 bases). The CDR3 consists of 14 residues. Germline V gene lookup returns CDR1 MDHEN and CDR2 SYDVKM. Between the trimmed V and J ends, which lost 2 bases and 5 bases, there was a span of 9 bases. The chain's CDR3 is CASSLGRANEKLFF. The DNA of the CDR3 is TGTGCCAGCAGTTTAGGCAGGGCGAATGAAAAACTGTTTTTT.

This rearrangement joins TRBV7-6 to TRBJ2-6, with D perhaps matching TRBD2 (5 bases). V was cut by 6 bases and J by 3 bases, with 9 bases left in between. Germline CDR1 SGHVS, CDR2 FNYEAQ. This CDR3 region has 14 residues. CDR3 region: CASSGSSGANVLTF. The CDR3 DNA follows: TGTGCCAGCAGTGGGAGTAGTGGGGCCAACGTCCTGACTTTC.

The chain carries TRBV18 and TRBJ2-1, with TRBD2 matching 14 bases. The CDR3 length is 18 residues. CDR1 is KGHSH and CDR2 is LQKENI in the germline V gene. V gave up 5 bases and J gave up 8 bases; unmatched junction bases: 14. The CDR3: CASSSGGSGTSGSYEQFF. The CDR3 nucleotides are TGTGCCAGCTCATCCGGGGGTTCCGGGACTAGCGGGAGTTATGAGCAGTTCTTC.

The chain couples TRBV5-1 to TRBJ2-5; D is perhaps TRBD1 (6 bases). The CDR3 is 17 residues long. V was pared by 0 bases and J by 2 bases, with 17 bases between. Germline assignment: CDR1 SGHRS and CDR2 YFSETQ. The CDR3 region has the DNA TGCGCCAGCAGCTTGGTGGGGAACAGGGTACCACAAGAGACCCAGTACTTC. Residues: CASSLVGNRVPQETQYF.

This chain links TRBV10-2 with TRBJ2-3, with 8 bases aligning to TRBD1. This CDR3 has 13 amino acids. The germline gives CDR1 WSHSY, CDR2 SAAADI. Germline trimming cut 6 bases from V and 3 bases from J; bases unmatched to any gene: 2. The CDR3 is CASRTGGTDTQYF. The CDR3 nucleotides are TGCGCCAGCAGAACAGGGGGTACAGATACGCAGTATTTT.

The chain is built from TRBV5-1 and TRBJ2-3; D ambiguous. Trimming removed 6 bases from V and 0 bases from J, with 11 bases in between. Germline V CDR1 and CDR2: SGHRS, YFSETQ. This CDR3 has 14 residues. CDR3 amino acids: CASTRTGSTDTQYF. CDR3 in DNA: TGCGCCAGCACCCGGACGGGTAGCACAGATACGCAGTATTTT.

The chain is built from TRBV28 and TRBJ1-1; D perhaps matches TRBD1 (6 bases). This CDR3 is built from 12 residues. Germline CDR1 and CDR2: MDHEN and SYDVKM. Trimming pared 4 bases from V and 12 bases from J, leaving 15 bases between. CDR3 sequence reads: CASSSEQGKTFF. In DNA form, the CDR3 reads TGTGCCAGCAGTTCGGAACAGGGTAAAACTTTCTTT.

The V and J genes are TRBV19 and TRBJ1-5; D ambiguous. Germline assignment: CDR1 LNHDA and CDR2 SQIVND (reference sequence). CDR3 length equals 14 residues. V lost 3 bases and J lost 9, with 15 bases in between. The CDR3 is CASSIQTAPRPQHF. The CDR3 coding sequence is TGTGCCAGTAGTATCCAGACGGCGCCCCGGCCCCAGCATTTT.

V usage is TRBV5-8 and J usage is TRBJ1-5; perhaps TRBD1 as D (5 bases). CDR3 size: 16 residues. CDR1 and CDR2 from the germline V gene are SGHTS and YDEGEE. The germline V and J ends were trimmed by 0 bases and 0 bases, with 10 bases remaining between them. The CDR3 DNA sequence: TGTGCCAGCAGCTTGGGGTTCAGGGCTAGCAATCAGCCCCAGCATTTT. This encodes CASSLGFRASNQPQHF.

The gene calls are TRBV6-1 and TRBJ1-5; TRBD1 matches at 8 bases. Per the germline V gene, CDR1 is MNHNS and CDR2 is SASEGT. CDR3 length equals 15 residues. V lost 5 bases and J lost 5; bases outside the gene matches: 8. Written as DNA, the CDR3 is TGTGCCAGCAGTCCCCTTGACAGGGGTTATCAGCCCCAGCATTTT. Its protein product is CASSPLDRGYQPQHF.

The V call is TRBV28, the J call TRBJ1-4; no firm D call. Deletions cut 6 bases from V and 8 bases from J, with 16 bases between. Germline CDR1 MDHEN, CDR2 SYDVKM. The CDR3 is 14 residues long. CDR3: CASSTTGGEEKLFF. For the CDR3, the DNA is TGTGCCAGCAGCACGACGGGCGGGGAAGAAAAACTGTTTTTT.

This clone came up once. DNA of the CDR3: TGTGCCAGCAGCCCGACTGAATACCATCAGCCCCAGCATTTT. It yields the protein CASSPTEYHQPQHF. V usage is TRBV7-9 and J usage is TRBJ1-5; unclear D gene. This CDR3 has 14 amino acids. V lost 5 bases and J 5 bases, leaving 13 bases between the germline ends. Germline V gene lookup returns CDR1 SEHNR and CDR2 FQNEAQ (reference sequence).

This sequence joins TRBV19 and TRBJ2-3; the D gene is possibly TRBD2 (6 bases). The germline V and J ends were trimmed by 1 base and 15 bases, with 11 bases remaining between them. This CDR3 has 11 residues. Germline CDR1 is LNHDA and CDR2 is SQIVND (reference sequence). The CDR3, as DNA: TGTGCCAGTAGTATAGGTAGCGGCCACTATTTT. It yields the protein CASSIGSGHYF.

This chain links TRBV5-1 with TRBJ2-3; TRBD2 matches at 8 bases. CDR1 is SGHRS, CDR2 YFSETQ, per germline. Germline trimming cut 0 bases from V and 4 bases from J; bases unmatched to any gene: 4. This CDR3 has 15 residues. The DNA of the CDR3 is TGCGCCAGCAGCTTGGCTTCTAGCGGGCCAGATACGCAGTATTTT. Translating gives CASSLASSGPDTQYF.

This clone was detected once. The genes are TRBV28 and TRBJ2-1; TRBD2 aligns across 11 bases. Germline V gene lookup returns CDR1 MDHEN and CDR2 SYDVKM. This CDR3 contains 17 residues. V dropped 5 bases and J dropped 3; count of bases not matched to a gene: 9. CDR3 sequence: CASSTLFTSGSYNEQFF. The CDR3, as DNA: TGTGCCAGCAGTACCCTCTTTACTAGCGGGAGCTACAATGAGCAGTTCTTC.

The chain combines TRBV2 with TRBJ1-2; D may be TRBD1 (6 bases). CDR1 SNHLY and CDR2 FYNNEI come from the germline V gene. This CDR3 comprises 14 residues. V lost 6 bases to trimming and J lost 4 bases, with 15 bases between them. This chain's CDR3 is CASRGTSLGYGYTF. The CDR3 DNA reads as TGTGCCAGCAGGGGGACATCGCTGGGCTATGGCTACACCTTC.

In its sample, this clone was seen a few times. CDR3 residues: CASSLGGTNEKLFF. In DNA form, the CDR3 reads TGTGCCAGCAGCTTAGGGGGAACTAATGAAAAACTGTTTTTT. The chain is built from TRBV7-9 and TRBJ1-4; D uncertain. The CDR3 loop spans 14 amino acids. The germline V gene encodes CDR1 SEHNR and CDR2 FQNEAQ (reference sequence). The V gene lost 1 base and the J gene lost 1 base, with 4 bases spanning the gap.

A remark on this clone: Other DNA sequences within the sample encode an identical CDR3. V usage is TRBV7-8 and J usage is TRBJ2-1; unclear D gene. Germline V gene data show CDR1 as SGHVS and CDR2 as FQNEAQ. There are 13 residues in the CDR3. Trimming cost V 1 base and J 4 bases, with 5 bases left between them. The CDR3 is CASSLGRYNEQFF. In nucleotides, the CDR3 is TGTGCCAGCAGCTTAGGAAGGTACAATGAGCAGTTCTTC.